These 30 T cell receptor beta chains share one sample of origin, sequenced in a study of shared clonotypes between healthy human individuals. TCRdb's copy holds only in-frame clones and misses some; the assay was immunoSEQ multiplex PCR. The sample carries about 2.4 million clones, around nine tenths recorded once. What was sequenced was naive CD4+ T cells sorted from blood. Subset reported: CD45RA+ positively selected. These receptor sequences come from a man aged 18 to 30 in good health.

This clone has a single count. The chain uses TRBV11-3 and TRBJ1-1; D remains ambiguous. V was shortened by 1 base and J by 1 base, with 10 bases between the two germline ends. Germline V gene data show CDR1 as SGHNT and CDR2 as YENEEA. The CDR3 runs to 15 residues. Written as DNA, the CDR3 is TGTGCCAGCAGCTTAGCCAGCGAGGGGAACACTGAAGCTTTCTTT. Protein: CASSLASEGNTEAFF. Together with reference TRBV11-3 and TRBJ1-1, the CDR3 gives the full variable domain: EAGVVQSPRYKIIEKKQPVAFWCNPISGHNTLYWYLQNLGQGPELLIRYENEEAVDDSQLPKDRFSAERLKGVDSTLKIQPAELGDSAVYLCASSLASEGNTEAFFGQGTRLTVV.

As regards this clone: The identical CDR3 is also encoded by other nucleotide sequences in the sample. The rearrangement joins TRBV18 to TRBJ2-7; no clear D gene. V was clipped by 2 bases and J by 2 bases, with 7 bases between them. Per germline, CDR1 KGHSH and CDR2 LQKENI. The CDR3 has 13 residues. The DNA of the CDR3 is TGTGCCAGCTCACCAAGGGCCCCCTACGAGCAGTACTTC. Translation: CASSPRAPYEQYF.

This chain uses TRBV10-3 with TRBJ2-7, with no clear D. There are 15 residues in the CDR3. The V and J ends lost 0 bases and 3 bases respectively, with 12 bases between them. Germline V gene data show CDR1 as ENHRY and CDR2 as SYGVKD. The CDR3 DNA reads TGTGCCATCAGTGAGTCCGATGGTGACTTCTACGAGCAGTACTTC. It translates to CAISESDGDFYEQYF.

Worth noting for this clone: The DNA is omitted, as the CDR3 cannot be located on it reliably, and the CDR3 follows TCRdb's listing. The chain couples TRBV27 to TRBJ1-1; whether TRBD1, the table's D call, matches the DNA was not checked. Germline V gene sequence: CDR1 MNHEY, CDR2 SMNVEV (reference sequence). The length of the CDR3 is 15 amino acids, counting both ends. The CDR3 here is CASSSSNRGNTEAFF.

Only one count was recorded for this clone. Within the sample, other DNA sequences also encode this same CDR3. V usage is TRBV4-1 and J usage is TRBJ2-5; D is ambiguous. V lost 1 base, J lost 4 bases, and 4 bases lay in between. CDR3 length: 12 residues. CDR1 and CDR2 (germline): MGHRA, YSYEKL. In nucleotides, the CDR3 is TGCGCCAGCAGCCAAGGTCGAGAGACCCAGTACTTC. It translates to CASSQGRETQYF.

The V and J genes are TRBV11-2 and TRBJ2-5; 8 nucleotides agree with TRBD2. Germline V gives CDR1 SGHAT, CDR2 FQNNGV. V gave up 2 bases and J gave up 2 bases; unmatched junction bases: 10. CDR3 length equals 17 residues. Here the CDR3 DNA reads TGTGCCAGCAGCTTATGGGGGCCTAGCGGGCAACAAGAGACCCAGTACTTC. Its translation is CASSLWGPSGQQETQYF. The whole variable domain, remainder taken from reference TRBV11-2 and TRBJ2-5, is EAGVAQSPRYKIIEKRQSVAFWCNPISGHATLYWYQQILGQGPKLLIQFQNNGVVDDSQLPKDRFSAERLKGVDSTLKIQPAKLEDSAVYLCASSLWGPSGQQETQYFGPGTRLLVL.

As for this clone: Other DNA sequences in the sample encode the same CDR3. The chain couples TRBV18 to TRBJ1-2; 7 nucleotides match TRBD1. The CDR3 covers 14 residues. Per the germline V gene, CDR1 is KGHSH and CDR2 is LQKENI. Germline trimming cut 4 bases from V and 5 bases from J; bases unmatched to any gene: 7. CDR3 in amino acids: CASSLQGEAYGYTF. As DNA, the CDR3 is TGTGCCAGCTCACTTCAGGGGGAGGCGTATGGCTACACCTTC.

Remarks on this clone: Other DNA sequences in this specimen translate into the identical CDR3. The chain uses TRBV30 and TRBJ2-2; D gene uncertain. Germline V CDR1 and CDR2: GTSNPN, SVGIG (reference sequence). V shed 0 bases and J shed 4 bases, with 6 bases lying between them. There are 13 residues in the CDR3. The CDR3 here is CAWSVRGTGELFF. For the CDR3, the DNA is TGTGCCTGGAGTGTACGAGGCACCGGGGAGCTGTTTTTT.

DNA of the CDR3: TGTGCCAGCTCACCGGGGGAGATACACGCCTACGAGCAGTACTTC. Protein sequence: CASSPGEIHAYEQYF. The chain carries TRBV18 and TRBJ2-7, with D perhaps matching TRBD1 or TRBD2 (5 bases each). There are 15 residues in the CDR3. Deletions cut 3 bases from V and 2 bases from J, with 14 bases between. CDR1 KGHSH and CDR2 LQKENI come from the germline V gene.

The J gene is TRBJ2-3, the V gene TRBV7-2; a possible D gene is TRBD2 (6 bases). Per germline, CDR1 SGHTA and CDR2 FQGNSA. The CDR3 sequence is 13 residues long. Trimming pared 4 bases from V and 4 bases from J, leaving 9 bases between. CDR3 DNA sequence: TGTGCCAGCAGCTCCGGGACTGCAGATACGCAGTATTTT. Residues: CASSSGTADTQYF.

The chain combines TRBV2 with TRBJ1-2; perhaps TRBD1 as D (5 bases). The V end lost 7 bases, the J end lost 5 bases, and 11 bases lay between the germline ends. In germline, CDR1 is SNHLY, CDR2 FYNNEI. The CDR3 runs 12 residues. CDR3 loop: CASIRGPYGYTF. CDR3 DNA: TGTGCCAGCATTAGGGGTCCTTATGGCTACACCTTC.

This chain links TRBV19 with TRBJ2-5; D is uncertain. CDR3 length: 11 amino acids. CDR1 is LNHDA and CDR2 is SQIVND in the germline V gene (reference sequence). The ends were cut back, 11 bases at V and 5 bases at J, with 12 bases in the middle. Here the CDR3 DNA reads TGTGCCTCTGGGGTCGGGGAGACCCAGTACTTC. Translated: CASGVGETQYF.

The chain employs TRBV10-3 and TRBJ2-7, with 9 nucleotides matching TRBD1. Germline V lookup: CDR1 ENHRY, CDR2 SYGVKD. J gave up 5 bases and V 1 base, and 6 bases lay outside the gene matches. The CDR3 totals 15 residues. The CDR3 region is CAISEFGQGRHEQYF. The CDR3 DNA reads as TGTGCCATCAGTGAGTTTGGACAGGGGAGGCACGAGCAGTACTTC.

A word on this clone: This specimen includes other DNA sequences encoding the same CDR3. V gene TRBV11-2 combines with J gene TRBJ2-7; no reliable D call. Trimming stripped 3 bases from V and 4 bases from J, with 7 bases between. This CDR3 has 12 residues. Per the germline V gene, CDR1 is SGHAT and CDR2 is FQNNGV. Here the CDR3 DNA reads TGTGCCAGCAGCTTCGGTAGTTACGAGCAGTACTTC. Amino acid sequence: CASSFGSYEQYF.

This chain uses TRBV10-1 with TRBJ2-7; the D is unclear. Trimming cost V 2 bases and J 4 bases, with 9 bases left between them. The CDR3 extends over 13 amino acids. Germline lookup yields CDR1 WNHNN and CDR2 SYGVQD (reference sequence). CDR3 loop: CASSENGPYEQYF. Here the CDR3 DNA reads TGCGCCAGCAGTGAGAACGGACCTTACGAGCAGTACTTC.

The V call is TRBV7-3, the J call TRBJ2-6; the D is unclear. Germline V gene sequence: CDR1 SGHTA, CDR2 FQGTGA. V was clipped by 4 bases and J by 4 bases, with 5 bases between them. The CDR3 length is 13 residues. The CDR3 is CASSSKGANVLTF. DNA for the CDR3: TGTGCCAGCAGCTCGAAGGGGGCCAACGTCCTGACTTTC.

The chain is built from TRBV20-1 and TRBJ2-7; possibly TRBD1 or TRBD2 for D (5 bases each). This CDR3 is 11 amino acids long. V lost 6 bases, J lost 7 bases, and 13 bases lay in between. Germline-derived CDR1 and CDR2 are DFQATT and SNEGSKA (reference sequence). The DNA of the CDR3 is TGCAGTGCGTGGGACCTTCTGGAGCAGTACTTC. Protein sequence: CSAWDLLEQYF.

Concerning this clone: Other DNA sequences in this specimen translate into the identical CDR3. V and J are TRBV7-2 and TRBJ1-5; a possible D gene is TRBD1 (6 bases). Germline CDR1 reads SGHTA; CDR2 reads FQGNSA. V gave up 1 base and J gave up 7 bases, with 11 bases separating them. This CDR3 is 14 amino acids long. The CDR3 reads CASSLVGGGQPQHF. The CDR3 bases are TGTGCCAGCAGCTTAGTGGGGGGCGGGCAGCCCCAGCATTTT.

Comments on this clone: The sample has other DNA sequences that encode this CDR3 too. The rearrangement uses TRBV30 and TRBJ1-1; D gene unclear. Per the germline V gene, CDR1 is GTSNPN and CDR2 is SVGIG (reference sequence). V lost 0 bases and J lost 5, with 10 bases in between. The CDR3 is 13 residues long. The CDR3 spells CAWSVRLETEAFF. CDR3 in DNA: TGTGCCTGGAGTGTACGGTTGGAGACTGAAGCTTTCTTT.

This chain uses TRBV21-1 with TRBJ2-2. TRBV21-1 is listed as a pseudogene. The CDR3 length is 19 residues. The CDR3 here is CASSSKFEGHDANTGELFF. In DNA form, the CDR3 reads TGTGCCAGCAGCAGCAAATTTGAGGGGCACGACGCGAACACCGGGGAGCTGTTTTTT.

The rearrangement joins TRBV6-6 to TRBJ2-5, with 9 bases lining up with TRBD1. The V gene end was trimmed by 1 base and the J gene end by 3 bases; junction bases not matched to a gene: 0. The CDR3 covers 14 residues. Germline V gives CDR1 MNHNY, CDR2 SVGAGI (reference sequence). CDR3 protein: CASSYWTGEETQYF. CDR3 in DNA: TGTGCCAGCAGTTACTGGACAGGGGAAGAGACCCAGTACTTC.

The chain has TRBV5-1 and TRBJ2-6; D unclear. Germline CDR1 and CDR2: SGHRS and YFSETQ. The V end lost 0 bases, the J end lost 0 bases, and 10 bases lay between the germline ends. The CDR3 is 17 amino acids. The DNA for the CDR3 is TGCGCCAGCAGCTTGGCCGAGGAGAGCTCTGGGGCCAACGTCCTGACTTTC. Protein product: CASSLAEESSGANVLTF.

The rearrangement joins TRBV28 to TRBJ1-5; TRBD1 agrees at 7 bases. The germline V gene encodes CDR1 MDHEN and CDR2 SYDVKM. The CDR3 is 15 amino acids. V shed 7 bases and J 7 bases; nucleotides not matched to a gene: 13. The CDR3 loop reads CASTSGGARGQPQHF. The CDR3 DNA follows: TGTGCCAGCACTTCAGGGGGGGCTCGGGGGCAGCCCCAGCATTTT.

CDR3 DNA sequence: TGTGCCAGCGGCGGACAGGGATCTAACTATGGCTACACCTTC. Translating it yields CASGGQGSNYGYTF. V gene TRBV28 combines with J gene TRBJ1-2; TRBD1 matches 8 bases. CDR1 and CDR2 from the germline V gene are MDHEN and SYDVKM. The J segment lost 0 bases and the V segment lost 8 bases, leaving 5 bases of the junction unmatched. The CDR3 is 14 residues long.

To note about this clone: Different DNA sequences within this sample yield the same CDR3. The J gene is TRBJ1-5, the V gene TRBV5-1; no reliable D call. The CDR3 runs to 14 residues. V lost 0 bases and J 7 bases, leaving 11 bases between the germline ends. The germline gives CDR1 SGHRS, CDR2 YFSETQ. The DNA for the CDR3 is TGCGCCAGCAGCTTGGACGGGTTGGGACAGCCCCAGCATTTT. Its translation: CASSLDGLGQPQHF.

CDR3 nucleotide sequence: TGTGCCAGCAGCCAAGTGGCGGGAGGGGGCACCGGGGAGCTGTTTTTT. It is translated as CASSQVAGGGTGELFF. The chain carries TRBV4-2 and TRBJ2-2; 9 bases align to TRBD2. The junction had 4 bases not matched to a gene; V was cut back by 1 base and J by 4 bases. The germline CDR1 and CDR2 sequences are LGHNA and YNFKEQ. The length of the CDR3 is 16 residues.

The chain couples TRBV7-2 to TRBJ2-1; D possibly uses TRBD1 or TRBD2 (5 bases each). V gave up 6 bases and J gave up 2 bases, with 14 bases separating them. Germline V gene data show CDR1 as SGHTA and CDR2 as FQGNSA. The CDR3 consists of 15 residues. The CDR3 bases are TGTGCCAGCAGTTCGGGACCACCCCCCTACAATGAGCAGTTCTTC. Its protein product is CASSSGPPPYNEQFF.

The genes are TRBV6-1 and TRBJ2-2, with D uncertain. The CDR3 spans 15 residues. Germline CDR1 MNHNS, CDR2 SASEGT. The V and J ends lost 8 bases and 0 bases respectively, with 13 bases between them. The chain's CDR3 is CASAVLQPNTGELFF. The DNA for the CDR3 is TGTGCCAGCGCAGTTTTACAACCGAACACCGGGGAGCTGTTTTTT.

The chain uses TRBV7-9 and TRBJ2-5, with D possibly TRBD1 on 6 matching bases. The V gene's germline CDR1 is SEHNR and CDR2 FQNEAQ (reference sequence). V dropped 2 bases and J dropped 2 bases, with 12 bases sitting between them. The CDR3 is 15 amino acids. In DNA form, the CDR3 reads TGTGCCAGCAGCTTATTCAGGGGCCTTCAAGAGACCCAGTACTTC. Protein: CASSLFRGLQETQYF.

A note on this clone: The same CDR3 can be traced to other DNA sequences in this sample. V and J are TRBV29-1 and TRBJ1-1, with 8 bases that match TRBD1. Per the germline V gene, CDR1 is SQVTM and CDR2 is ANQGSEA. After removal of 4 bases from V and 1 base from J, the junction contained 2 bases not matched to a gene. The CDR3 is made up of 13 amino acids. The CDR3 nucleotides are TGCAGCGTTGTCGGACAGGGGAACACTGAAGCTTTCTTT. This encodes CSVVGQGNTEAFF.